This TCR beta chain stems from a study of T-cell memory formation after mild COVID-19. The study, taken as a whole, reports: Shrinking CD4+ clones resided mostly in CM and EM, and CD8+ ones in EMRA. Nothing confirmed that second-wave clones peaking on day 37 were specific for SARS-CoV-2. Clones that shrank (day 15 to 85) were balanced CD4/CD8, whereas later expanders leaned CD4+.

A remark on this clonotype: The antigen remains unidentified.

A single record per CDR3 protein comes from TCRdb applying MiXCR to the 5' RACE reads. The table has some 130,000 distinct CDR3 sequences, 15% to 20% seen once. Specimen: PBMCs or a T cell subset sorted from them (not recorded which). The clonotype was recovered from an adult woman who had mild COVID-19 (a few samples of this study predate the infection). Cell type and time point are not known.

The CDR3 region has the DNA TGTGCCAGCAGCCAAGAGGGGCAGGGCCCAGATACGCAGTATTTT. Its protein is CASSQEGQGPDTQYF. The V call is TRBV4-2, the J call TRBJ2-3, with D perhaps matching TRBD1 (5 bases). The CDR3 has 15 amino acids. The V and J ends lost 0 bases and 4 bases respectively, with 11 bases between them. Per the germline V gene, CDR1 is LGHNA and CDR2 is YNFKEQ.